This TCR beta chain stems from a study of blood T cells in healthy people across ages. With a J-beta primer mix and a sample-barcoded 5' primer, a second PCR ran about 7 to 11 cycles. TCRdb reanalysed the 5' RACE reads using MiXCR and keeps one entry per CDR3 protein. The data contain 1,800,000 or so distinct CDR3 sequences, approximately 39% of them singletons. Germline-derived CDR1 and CDR2 are SGDLS and YYNGEE. V gave up 4 bases and J gave up 0 bases, with 8 bases separating them. The CDR3 runs to 14 residues. The gene calls are TRBV9 and TRBJ1-3, with D uncertain. Sequenced: blood. This receptor was identified in a human donor in good health. CDR3 DNA: TGTGCCAGCAGCCCCCCCCACTCTGGAAACACCATATATTTT. Translation gives CASSPPHSGNTIYF.